Detailed here is one T cell receptor (beta chain). This CDR3 region has 15 residues. Per the germline V gene, CDR1 is SGHTA and CDR2 is FQGNSA. V dropped 5 bases and J dropped 4; count of bases not matched to a gene: 9. Original handling: From reference gene primer amplification, estimates of nucleated cell counts were derived. Sequencing was performed with immunoSEQ multiplex PCR; in TCRdb, only in-frame clones are kept and a portion is missing. From that table come the V and J calls and clone size; the DNA was used to work out D and trimming. The data hold about 350,000 clones, with under 95% observed a single time. The data were taken from a study of blood T cell repertoires in COVID-19. Study information: Specimens from acute and convalescent COVID-19 originated in the United States, Italy and Spain. Nucleic acid was either cDNA or gDNA, and it came from T cells, B-cell-depleted T cells, or PBMCs.

The sequenced sample consisted of peripheral blood. The V gene is TRBV7-2, the J gene TRBJ2-7; 9 positions match TRBD2. The source of this sequence is a woman in her late teens or twenties who had recovered from COVID-19. CDR3 DNA sequence: TGTGCCAGCAGCCCTCAAGCGGGGGGACTATACGAGCAGTACGTC. It is translated as CASSPQAGGLYEQYV.